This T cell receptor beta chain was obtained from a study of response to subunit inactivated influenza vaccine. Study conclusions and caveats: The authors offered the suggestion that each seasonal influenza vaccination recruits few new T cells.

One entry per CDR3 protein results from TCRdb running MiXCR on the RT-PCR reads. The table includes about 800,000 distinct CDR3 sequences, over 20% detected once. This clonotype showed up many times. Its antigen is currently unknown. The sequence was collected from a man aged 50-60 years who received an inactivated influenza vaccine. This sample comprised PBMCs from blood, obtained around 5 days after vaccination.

CDR3 residues: CASSLDAGEETQYF. The CDR3 DNA reads TGCGCCAGCAGCTTGGATGCAGGGGAGGAGACCCAGTACTTC. The chain carries TRBV5-1 and TRBJ2-5, with TRBD1 as a possible D gene (6 bases). The germline gives CDR1 SGHRS, CDR2 YFSETQ. V was cut by 0 bases and J by 5 bases, with 11 bases left in between. This CDR3 contains 14 residues.